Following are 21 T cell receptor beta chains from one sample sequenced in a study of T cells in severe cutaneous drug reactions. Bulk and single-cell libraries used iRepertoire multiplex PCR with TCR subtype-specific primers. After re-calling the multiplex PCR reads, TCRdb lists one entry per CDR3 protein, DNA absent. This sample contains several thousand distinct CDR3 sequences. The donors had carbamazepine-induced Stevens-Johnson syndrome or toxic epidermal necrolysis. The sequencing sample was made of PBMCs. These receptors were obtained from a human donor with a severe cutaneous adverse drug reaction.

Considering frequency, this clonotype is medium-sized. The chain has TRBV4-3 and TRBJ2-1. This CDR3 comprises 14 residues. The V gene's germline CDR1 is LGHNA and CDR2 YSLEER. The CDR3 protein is CASSQGRSLNEQFF.

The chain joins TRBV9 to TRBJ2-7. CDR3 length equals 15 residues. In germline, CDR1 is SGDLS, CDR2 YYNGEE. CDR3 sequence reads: CASSVGPGVSYEQYF. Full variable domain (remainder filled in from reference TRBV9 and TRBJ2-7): DSGVTQTPKHLITATGQRVTLRCSPRSGDLSVYWYQQSLDQGLQFLIQYYNGEERAKGNILERFSAQQFPDLHSELNLSSLELGDSALYFCASSVGPGVSYEQYFGPGTRLTVT.

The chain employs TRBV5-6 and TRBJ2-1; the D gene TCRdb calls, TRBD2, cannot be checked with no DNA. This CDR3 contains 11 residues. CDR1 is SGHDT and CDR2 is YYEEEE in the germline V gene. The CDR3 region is CASSLEGHGFF.

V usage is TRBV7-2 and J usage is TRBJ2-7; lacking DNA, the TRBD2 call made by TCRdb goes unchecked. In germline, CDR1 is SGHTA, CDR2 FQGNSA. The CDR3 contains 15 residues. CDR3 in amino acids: CASSLAGTSSYEQYF.

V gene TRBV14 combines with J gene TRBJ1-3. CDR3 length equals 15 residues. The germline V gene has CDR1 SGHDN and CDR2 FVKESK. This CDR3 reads CASSQFVFSGNTIYF.

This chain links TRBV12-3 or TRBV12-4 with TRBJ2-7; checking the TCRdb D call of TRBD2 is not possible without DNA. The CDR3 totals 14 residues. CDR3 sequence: CASSRLAGAGEQYF.

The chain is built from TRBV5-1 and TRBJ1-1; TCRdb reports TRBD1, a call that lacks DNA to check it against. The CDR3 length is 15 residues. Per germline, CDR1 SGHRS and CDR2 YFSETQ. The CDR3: CASTLGYSGDTEAFF.

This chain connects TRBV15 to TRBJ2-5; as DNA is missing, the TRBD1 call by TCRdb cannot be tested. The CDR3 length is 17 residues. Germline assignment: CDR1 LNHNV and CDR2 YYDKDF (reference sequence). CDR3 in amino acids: CATSSGFGQGGQETQYF.

The CDR3 spells CASSEADTATDTQYF. The rearrangement links TRBV2 to TRBJ2-3. This CDR3 contains 15 residues. In germline, CDR1 is SNHLY, CDR2 FYNNEI. The variable domain in full, completed from reference TRBV2 and TRBJ2-3, reads EPEVTQTPSHQVTQMGQEVILRCVPISNHLYFYWYRQILGQKVEFLVSFYNNEISEKSEIFDDQFSVERPDGSNFTLKIRSTKLEDSAMYFCASSEADTATDTQYFGPGTRLTVL.

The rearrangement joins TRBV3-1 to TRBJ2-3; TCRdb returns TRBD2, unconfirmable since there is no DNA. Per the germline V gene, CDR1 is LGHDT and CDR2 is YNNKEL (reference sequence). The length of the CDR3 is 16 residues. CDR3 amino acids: CASSPLAGGPGDTQYF.

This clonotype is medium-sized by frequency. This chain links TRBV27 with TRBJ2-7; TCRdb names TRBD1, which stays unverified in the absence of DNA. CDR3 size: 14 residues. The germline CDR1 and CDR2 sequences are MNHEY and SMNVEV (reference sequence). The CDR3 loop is CASSSRDSSYEQYF.

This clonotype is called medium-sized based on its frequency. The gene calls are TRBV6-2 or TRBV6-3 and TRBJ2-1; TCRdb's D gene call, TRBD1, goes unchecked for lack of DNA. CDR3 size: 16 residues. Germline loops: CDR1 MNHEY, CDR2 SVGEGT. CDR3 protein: CASSYGRDRVHNEQFF.

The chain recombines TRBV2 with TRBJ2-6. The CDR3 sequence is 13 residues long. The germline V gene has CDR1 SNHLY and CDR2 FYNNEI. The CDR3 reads CASTGAGANVLTF. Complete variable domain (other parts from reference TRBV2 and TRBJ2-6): EPEVTQTPSHQVTQMGQEVILRCVPISNHLYFYWYRQILGQKVEFLVSFYNNEISEKSEIFDDQFSVERPDGSNFTLKIRSTKLEDSAMYFCASTGAGANVLTFGAGSRLTVL.

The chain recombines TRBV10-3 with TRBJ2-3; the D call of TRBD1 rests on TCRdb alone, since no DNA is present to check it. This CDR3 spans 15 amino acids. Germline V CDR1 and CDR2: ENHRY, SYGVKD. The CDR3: CAIRGAATSTDTQYF.

The CDR3 protein is CASSEGLKNTEAFF. The chain has TRBV2 and TRBJ1-1. This CDR3 spans 14 amino acids. Per the germline V gene, CDR1 is SNHLY and CDR2 is FYNNEI.

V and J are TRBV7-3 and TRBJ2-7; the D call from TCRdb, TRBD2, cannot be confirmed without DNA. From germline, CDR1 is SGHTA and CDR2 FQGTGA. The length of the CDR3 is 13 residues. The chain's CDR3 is CASSGAGGGEQYF.

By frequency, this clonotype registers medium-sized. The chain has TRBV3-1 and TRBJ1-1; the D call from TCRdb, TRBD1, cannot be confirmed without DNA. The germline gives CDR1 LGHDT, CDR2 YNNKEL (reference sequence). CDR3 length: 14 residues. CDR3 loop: CASSPRTGYTEAFF.

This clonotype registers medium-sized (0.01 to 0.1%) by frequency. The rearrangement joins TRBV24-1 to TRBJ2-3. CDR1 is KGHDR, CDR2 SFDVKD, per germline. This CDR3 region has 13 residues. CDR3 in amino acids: CATRDFYTDTQYF.

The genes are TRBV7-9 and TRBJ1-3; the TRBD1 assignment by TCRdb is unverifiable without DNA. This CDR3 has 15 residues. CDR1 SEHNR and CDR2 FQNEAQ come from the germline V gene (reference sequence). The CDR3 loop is CASSLTGVYGNTIYF.

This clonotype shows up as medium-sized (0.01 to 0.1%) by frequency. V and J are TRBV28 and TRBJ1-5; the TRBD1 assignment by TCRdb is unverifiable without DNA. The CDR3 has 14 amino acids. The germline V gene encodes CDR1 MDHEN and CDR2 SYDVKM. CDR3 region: CASSPDILNQPQHF. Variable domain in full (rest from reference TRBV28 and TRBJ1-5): DVKVTQSSRYLVKRTGEKVFLECVQDMDHENMFWYRQDPGLGLRLIYFSYDVKMKEKGDIPEGYSVSREKKERFSLILESASTNQTSMYLCASSPDILNQPQHFGDGTRLSIL.

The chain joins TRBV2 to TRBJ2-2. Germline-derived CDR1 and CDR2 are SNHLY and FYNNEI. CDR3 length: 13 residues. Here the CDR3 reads CASSRWATGELFF.